The entry below gives a single TCR beta chain sequence along with its context. The sample is drawn from a study of blood T cell repertoires in COVID-19. In the source study's methods: Amplification of reference gene primers was used by the study to estimate nucleated cell counts. This table comes from immunoSEQ multiplex PCR, and its TCRdb copy is limited to in-frame clones, with some not included. The V and J calls and the clone size are those of that table, but D and trimming were determined from the DNA. The sample includes roughly 400,000 clones, 80% to 90% seen only once; the top ten take about 2%. Germline V lookup: CDR1 SGHDN, CDR2 FVKESK. V lost 3 bases to trimming and J lost 0 bases, with 9 bases between them. The CDR3 contains 15 residues.

This rearrangement joins TRBV14 to TRBJ1-3; D is ambiguous. Sequenced: peripheral blood. This TCR came from a woman aged 55-75 years with COVID-19, enrolled during active disease. CDR3 nucleotide sequence: TGTGCCAGCAGCCAGTATGGGAGCTCTGGAAACACCATATATTTT. The encoded protein is CASSQYGSSGNTIYF.